Listed below are T cell receptor beta chains from one sample, sequenced in a study of blood T cell repertoires in COVID-19. Profiled with immunoSEQ multiplex PCR; TCRdb holds only in-frame clones, not every one. The table lists tens of thousands of clones, 77% of them singletons. The specimen sequenced was peripheral blood. The source is a man between 65 and 85 years old with COVID-19, enrolled during active disease. Each CDR3 is given with its conserved first and last residue. D genes are given only for firm matches. Size values are once, few and many counts, or a class for expanded clones, and some rows have none.

abundance	j_gene	d_gene	v_gene	CDR3aa	CDR3nt
NA	TRBJ2-7	NA	TRBV5-6	CATERRGTYEQYF	TGTGCCACCGAACGCAGGGGTACCTACGAGCAGTACTTC
NA	TRBJ2-3	TRBD2	TRBV5-1	CASSPSGATDTQYF	TGCGCCAGCAGCCCTAGCGGGGCCACAGATACGCAGTATTTT
NA	TRBJ1-5	TRBD1	TRBV19	CASSLGDRGNQPQHF	TGTGCCAGTAGCTTAGGGGACAGGGGCAATCAGCCCCAGCATTTT
NA	TRBJ1-1	NA	TRBV20-1	CSAIPGAEAFF	TGCAGTGCTATCCCGGGGGCTGAAGCTTTCTTT
NA	TRBJ2-3	NA	TRBV4-3	CASSQDPPREFVDTQYF	TGCGCCAGCAGCCAAGATCCCCCACGGGAGTTCGTAGATACGCAGTATTTT
NA	TRBJ2-1	TRBD2	TRBV4-2	CASSHPSGESNEQFF	TGTGCCAGCAGCCACCCTAGCGGGGAGAGCAATGAGCAGTTCTTC
NA	TRBJ1-5	NA	TRBV7-6	CASSFRDNQPQHF	TGTGCCAGCAGCTTCAGGGATAATCAGCCCCAGCATTTT
few	TRBJ2-2	NA	TRBV5-1	CASSLANFGELFF	TGCGCCAGCAGCTTGGCAAACTTCGGGGAGCTGTTTTTT
NA	TRBJ2-1	TRBD2	TRBV15	CATSRPTSGRVNEQFF	TGTGCCACCAGCAGACCCACTAGCGGGAGAGTGAATGAGCAGTTCTTC
NA	TRBJ1-4	NA	TRBV3-1/TRBV3-2	CASSPRTTTNEKLFF	TGTGCCAGCAGCCCACGGACAACAACTAATGAAAAACTGTTTTTT
NA	TRBJ1-5	NA	TRBV19	CASSIRQGSDYSNQPQHF	TGTGCCAGTAGTATTCGGCAGGGTAGTGATTATAGCAATCAGCCCCAGCATTTT
NA	TRBJ2-2	NA	TRBV24-1	CATSDPGKKAGELFF	TGTGCCACCAGTGACCCGGGGAAAAAAGCCGGGGAGCTGTTTTTT
NA	TRBJ1-5	NA	TRBV28	CASSFRGMGNQPQHF	TGTGCCAGCAGTTTCAGGGGAATGGGCAATCAGCCCCAGCATTTT
few	TRBJ2-2	NA	TRBV9	CASSLNTGEYTGELFF	TGTGCCAGCAGCCTGAATACAGGAGAGTACACCGGGGAGCTGTTTTTT
NA	TRBJ2-5	NA	TRBV18	CASSLPAGLGTQYF	TGTGCCAGCTCACTACCTGCAGGGTTGGGGACCCAGTACTTC
NA	TRBJ1-2	TRBD1	TRBV27	CASNRQGRLGYTF	TGTGCCAGCAATCGACAGGGGCGACTGGGCTACACCTTC
NA	TRBJ2-5	NA	TRBV28	CASIGQETQYF	TGTGCCAGCATCGGGCAAGAGACCCAGTACTTC
NA	TRBJ1-4	NA	TRBV7-9	CASSLRQQGEKLFF	TGTGCCAGCAGCTTAAGACAGCAGGGTGAAAAACTGTTTTTT
NA	TRBJ2-1	TRBD2	TRBV9	CASSDSGSHNEQFF	TGTGCCAGCAGCGATAGCGGGAGTCACAATGAGCAGTTCTTC